These 18 T cell receptor beta chains came from one sample sequenced in a study of blood T cell repertoires in COVID-19 (dated by TCRdb to 2019 to 2021). The library was produced with the immunoSEQ multiplex PCR assay. TCRdb provides this immuneACCESS table in a form limited to in-frame rearrangements. Some clones are lacking; in checked studies, under half of them reflect an unresolved V gene, and why the rest are absent is not known. A total of 300,000 to 350,000 clones appear in this sample, about 90% of them only once. Around 5% of the sample goes to the ten largest clones. The sample consisted of PBMCs or T cells enriched from blood (not recorded which). The receptors were sampled from a man aged 30 to 39 who had recovered from COVID-19.

This chain links TRBV5-5 with TRBJ2-7, with 10 positions matching TRBD1. V shed 3 bases and J 0 bases; nucleotides not matched to a gene: 6. CDR3 length: 16 residues. Germline lookup yields CDR1 SGHKS and CDR2 YYEKEE (reference sequence). In nucleotides, the CDR3 is TGTGCCAGCAGCTCGTCGACAGGGGGCGCCTCCTACGAGCAGTACTTC. Its translation: CASSSSTGGASYEQYF.

The CDR3 here is CASSELTGANTEAFF. The CDR3 DNA is TGTGCCAGCAGTGAACTCACAGGGGCGAACACTGAAGCTTTCTTT. J is TRBJ1-1 and V is TRBV6-1; 7 bases fit TRBD1. The CDR3 runs to 15 residues. Germline values: CDR1 MNHNS, CDR2 SASEGT. Germline trimming cut 2 bases from V and 1 base from J; bases unmatched to any gene: 4.

The chain employs TRBV19 and TRBJ2-1; a possible D gene is TRBD2 (6 bases). The CDR3 runs to 15 residues. Germline-derived CDR1 and CDR2 are LNHDA and SQIVND (reference sequence). V was trimmed by 3 bases and J by 1 base, leaving 10 bases between them. CDR3 residues: CASSIWGDSYNEQFF. CDR3 DNA: TGTGCCAGTAGTATCTGGGGGGATTCCTACAATGAGCAGTTCTTC.

J is TRBJ2-1 and V is TRBV4-1, with D possibly being TRBD1 (5 bases). Per germline, CDR1 MGHRA and CDR2 YSYEKL. V lost 4 bases, J lost 6 bases, and 25 bases lay in between. The CDR3 consists of 18 residues. CDR3 loop: CASSLRYEGAKVSNEQFF. CDR3 DNA sequence: TGCGCCAGCAGCCTTCGTTATGAAGGGGCAAAGGTTTCCAATGAGCAGTTCTTC.

The rearrangement links TRBV18 to TRBJ1-1; D not resolved. The CDR3 loop spans 12 amino acids. CDR1 and CDR2 (germline): KGHSH, LQKENI. V was shortened by 6 bases and J by 2 bases, with 7 bases between the two germline ends. CDR3 sequence (DNA): TGTGCCAGCTCTCCTAGTAACACTGAAGCTTTCTTT. Protein: CASSPSNTEAFF.

V and J are TRBV7-3 and TRBJ2-7; D is possibly TRBD1 (5 bases). The germline CDR1 and CDR2 sequences are SGHTA and FQGTGA. There are 13 residues in the CDR3. CDR3 in amino acids: CATAASSGYEQYF. The CDR3 DNA is TGTGCTACAGCAGCTTCTTCAGGGTACGAGCAGTACTTC.

This clone was seen once. The chain is built from TRBV5-5 and TRBJ1-5; D not resolved. Looked up from germline, CDR1 is SGHKS and CDR2 is YYEKEE (reference sequence). V lost 0 bases and J lost 9, with 10 bases in between. This CDR3 has 13 amino acids. The CDR3: CASSLDLIVPQHF. In DNA, the CDR3 is TGTGCCAGCAGCTTGGACCTAATTGTGCCCCAGCATTTT.

This chain connects TRBV18 to TRBJ2-1, with TRBD1 as a possible D gene (6 bases). Trimming took off 1 base at V and 1 base at J, with 8 bases between the two ends. The CDR3 is made up of 15 amino acids. Looked up from germline, CDR1 is KGHSH and CDR2 is LQKENI. This CDR3 is CASSPQGVSYNEQFF. The CDR3 DNA reads as TGTGCCAGCTCACCACAGGGGGTATCCTACAATGAGCAGTTCTTC. The complete variable domain, with remaining parts taken from reference TRBV18 and TRBJ2-1, reads NAGVMQNPRHLVRRRGQEARLRCSPMKGHSHVYWYRQLPEEGLKFMVYLQKENIIDESGMPKERFSAEFPKEGPSILRIQQVVRGDSAAYFCASSPQGVSYNEQFFGPGTRLTVL.

This clone was observed a single time. The V gene is TRBV12-3 or TRBV12-4, the J gene TRBJ2-7; D unclear. V lost 5 bases to trimming and J lost 3 bases, with 11 bases between them. This CDR3 is built from 13 residues. The CDR3 DNA sequence: TGTGCCAGCAGTCCTTTACAATACTACGAGCAGTACTTC. Translating it yields CASSPLQYYEQYF.

CDR3 region: CASSLEVTGQGVYGYTF. In DNA form, the CDR3 reads TGTGCCAGCAGCTTAGAAGTAACGGGACAGGGGGTCTATGGCTACACCTTC. The chain combines TRBV7-6 with TRBJ1-2; 11 bases map to TRBD1. The V gene's germline CDR1 is SGHVS and CDR2 FNYEAQ. Trimming cost V 1 base and J 4 bases; bases outside gene matches: 8. The CDR3 is 17 residues long.

The chain combines TRBV6-6 with TRBJ1-4; weak D call: TRBD1 (6 bases). Germline CDR1 and CDR2: MNHNY and SVGAGI (reference sequence). This CDR3 has 14 amino acids. V was clipped by 4 bases and J by 6 bases, with 12 bases between them. CDR3 in DNA: TGTGCCAGCAGTTCCGACAGGTCCTATGAAAAACTGTTTTTT. This gives the protein CASSSDRSYEKLFF.

The chain has TRBV11-2 and TRBJ1-1; the D is unclear. Germline CDR1 reads SGHAT; CDR2 reads FQNNGV. CDR3 length: 13 amino acids. V was clipped by 1 base and J by 7 bases, with 10 bases between them. The CDR3 loop reads CASSLGYSLEAFF. Written as DNA, the CDR3 is TGTGCCAGCAGCTTAGGATATAGCCTTGAAGCTTTCTTT.

The CDR3 protein is CASSLVSSDSSDTQYF. CDR3 nucleotides: TGTGCCAGCAGCTTAGTTAGTTCGGACAGTTCAGATACGCAGTATTTT. V usage is TRBV7-7 and J usage is TRBJ2-3, with TRBD1 as a possible D gene (6 bases). Trimming took 1 base from V and 4 from J, leaving 15 bases between them. Germline CDR1 and CDR2: SSHAT and FNYEAQ (reference sequence). This CDR3 contains 16 residues. The full variable domain, completed using reference TRBV7-7 and TRBJ2-3, is GAGVSQSPRYKVTKRGQDVTLRCDPISSHATLYWYQQALGQGPEFLTYFNYEAQPDKSGLPSDRFSAERPEGSISTLTIQRTEQRDSAMYRCASSLVSSDSSDTQYFGPGTRLTVL.

V gene TRBV4-1 combines with J gene TRBJ2-1; the match to TRBD2 covers 10 bases. Germline-derived CDR1 and CDR2 are MGHRA and YSYEKL. V lost 3 bases, J lost 6 bases, and 8 bases stayed unmatched. This CDR3 comprises 16 residues. The CDR3 region has the DNA TGCGCCAGCAGCCATCAGCGGGGGGGCTTGCTCAATGAGCAGTTCTTC. This sequence encodes CASSHQRGGLLNEQFF.

V is TRBV11-2 and J is TRBJ1-2; D gene uncertain. This CDR3 contains 15 residues. V lost 0 bases to trimming and J lost 10 bases, with 18 bases between them. CDR1 SGHAT and CDR2 FQNNGV come from the germline V gene. The CDR3 loop reads CASSLDPRGVGAYTF. In DNA, the CDR3 is TGTGCCAGCAGCTTAGATCCCCGGGGAGTAGGTGCCTACACCTTC.

V is TRBV28 and J is TRBJ1-2; TRBD1 might be the D (6 bases). V was clipped by 5 bases and J by 3 bases, with 10 bases between them. This CDR3 is 13 amino acids long. Germline V gives CDR1 MDHEN, CDR2 SYDVKM. The CDR3 nucleotides read TGTGCCAGCAGTATACAGGGCTACTATGGCTACACCTTC. This encodes CASSIQGYYGYTF.

The rearrangement links TRBV10-1 to TRBJ1-6, with D perhaps TRBD1 (5 bases). The V gene's germline CDR1 is WNHNN and CDR2 SYGVQD (reference sequence). The V gene lost 8 bases and the J gene lost 4 bases, with 6 bases spanning the gap. The CDR3 is made up of 12 amino acids. The CDR3 protein is CASRQYNSPLHF. CDR3 DNA: TGCGCCAGCCGACAGTATAATTCACCCCTCCACTTT.

This rearrangement joins TRBV28 to TRBJ1-4; 9 bases line up with TRBD1. This CDR3 comprises 13 residues. Germline V lookup: CDR1 MDHEN, CDR2 SYDVKM. V lost 6 bases and J lost 6; bases outside the gene matches: 2. The CDR3 nucleotides read TGTGCCAGCAGAGGGACAGGGTATGAAAAACTGTTTTTT. This gives the protein CASRGTGYEKLFF.